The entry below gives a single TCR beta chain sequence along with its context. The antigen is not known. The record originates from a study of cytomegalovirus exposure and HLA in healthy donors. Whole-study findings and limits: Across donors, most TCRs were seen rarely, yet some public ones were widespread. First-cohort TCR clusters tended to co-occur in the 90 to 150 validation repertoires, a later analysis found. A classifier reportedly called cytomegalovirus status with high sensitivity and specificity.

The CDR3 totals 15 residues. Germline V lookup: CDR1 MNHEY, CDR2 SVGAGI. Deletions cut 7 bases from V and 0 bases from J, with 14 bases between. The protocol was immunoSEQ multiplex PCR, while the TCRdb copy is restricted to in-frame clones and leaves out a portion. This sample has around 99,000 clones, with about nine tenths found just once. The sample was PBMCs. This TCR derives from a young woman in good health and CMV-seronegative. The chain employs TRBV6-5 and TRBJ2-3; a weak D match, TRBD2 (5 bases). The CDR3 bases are TGTGCCAGCAAAGGTCTGGGAGTTAGCACAGATACGCAGTATTTT. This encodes CASKGLGVSTDTQYF.